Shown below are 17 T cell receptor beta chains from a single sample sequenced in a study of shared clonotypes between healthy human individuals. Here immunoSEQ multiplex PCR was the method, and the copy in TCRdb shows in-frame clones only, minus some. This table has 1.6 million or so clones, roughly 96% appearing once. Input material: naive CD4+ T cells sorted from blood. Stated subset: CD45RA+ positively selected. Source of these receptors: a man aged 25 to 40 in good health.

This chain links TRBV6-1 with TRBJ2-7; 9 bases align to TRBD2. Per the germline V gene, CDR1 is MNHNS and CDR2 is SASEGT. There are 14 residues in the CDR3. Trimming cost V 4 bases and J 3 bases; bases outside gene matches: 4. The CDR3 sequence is CASSALTSGYEQYF. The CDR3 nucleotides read TGTGCCAGCAGTGCCTTGACTAGCGGCTACGAGCAGTACTTC.

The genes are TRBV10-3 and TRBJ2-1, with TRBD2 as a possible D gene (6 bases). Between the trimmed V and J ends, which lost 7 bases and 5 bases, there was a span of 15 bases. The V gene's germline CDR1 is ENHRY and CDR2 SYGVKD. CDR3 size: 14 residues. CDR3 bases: TGTGCCATCAATAGGGCTAGCGCCGACAATGAGCAGTTCTTC. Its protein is CAINRASADNEQFF.

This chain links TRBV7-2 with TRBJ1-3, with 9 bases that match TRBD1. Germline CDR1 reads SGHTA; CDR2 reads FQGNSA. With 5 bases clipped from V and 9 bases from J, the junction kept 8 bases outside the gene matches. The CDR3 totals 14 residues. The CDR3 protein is CASSVGGTGFTIYF. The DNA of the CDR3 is TGTGCCAGCAGCGTAGGGGGGACAGGGTTCACCATATATTTT.

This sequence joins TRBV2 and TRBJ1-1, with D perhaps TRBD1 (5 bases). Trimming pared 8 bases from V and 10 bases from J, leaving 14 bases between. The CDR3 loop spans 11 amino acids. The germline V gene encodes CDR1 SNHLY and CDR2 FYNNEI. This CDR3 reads CASGGQLGAFF. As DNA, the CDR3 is TGTGCCAGCGGGGGTCAGCTTGGAGCTTTCTTT. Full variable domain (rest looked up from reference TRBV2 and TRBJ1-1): EPEVTQTPSHQVTQMGQEVILRCVPISNHLYFYWYRQILGQKVEFLVSFYNNEISEKSEIFDDQFSVERPDGSNFTLKIRSTKLEDSAMYFCASGGQLGAFFGQGTRLTVV.

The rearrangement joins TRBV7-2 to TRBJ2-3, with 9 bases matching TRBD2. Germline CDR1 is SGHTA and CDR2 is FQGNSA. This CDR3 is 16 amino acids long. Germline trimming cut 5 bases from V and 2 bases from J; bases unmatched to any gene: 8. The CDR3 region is CASSTRTSVDTDTQYF. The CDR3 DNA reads TGTGCCAGCAGCACGAGGACTAGCGTCGACACAGATACGCAGTATTTT.

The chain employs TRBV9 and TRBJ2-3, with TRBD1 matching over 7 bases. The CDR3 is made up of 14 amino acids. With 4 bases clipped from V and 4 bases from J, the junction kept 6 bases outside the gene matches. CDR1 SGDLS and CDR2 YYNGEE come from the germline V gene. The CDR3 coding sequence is TGTGCCAGCAGCCTTTCCGGACAGGCAGATACGCAGTATTTT. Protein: CASSLSGQADTQYF.

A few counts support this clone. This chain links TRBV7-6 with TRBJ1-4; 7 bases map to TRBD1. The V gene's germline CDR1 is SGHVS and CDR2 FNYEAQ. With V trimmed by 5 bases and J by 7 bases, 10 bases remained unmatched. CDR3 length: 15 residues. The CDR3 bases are TGTGCCAGCAGCGTACCGACAGGGAATGGTGAAAAACTGTTTTTT. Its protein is CASSVPTGNGEKLFF.

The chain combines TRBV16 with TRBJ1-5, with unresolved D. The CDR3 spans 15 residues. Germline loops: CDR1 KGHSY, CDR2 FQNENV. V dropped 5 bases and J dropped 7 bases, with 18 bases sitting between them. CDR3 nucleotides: TGTGCCAGCAGCTCCCGGCGGGGATTAGGGCAGCCCCAGCATTTT. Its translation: CASSSRRGLGQPQHF.

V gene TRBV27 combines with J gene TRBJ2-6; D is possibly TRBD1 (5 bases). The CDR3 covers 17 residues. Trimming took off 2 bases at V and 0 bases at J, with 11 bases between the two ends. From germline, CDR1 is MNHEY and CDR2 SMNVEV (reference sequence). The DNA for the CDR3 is TGTGCCAGCAGTTTAGCCCAGGGAAGCTCTGGGGCCAACGTCCTGACTTTC. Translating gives CASSLAQGSSGANVLTF.

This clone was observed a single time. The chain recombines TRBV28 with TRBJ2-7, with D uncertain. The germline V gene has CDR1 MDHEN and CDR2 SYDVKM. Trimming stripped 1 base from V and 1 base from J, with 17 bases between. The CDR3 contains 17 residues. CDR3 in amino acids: CASSLYVQYGVSYEQYF. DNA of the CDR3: TGTGCCAGCAGTTTATATGTGCAGTATGGGGTTTCCTACGAGCAGTACTTC.

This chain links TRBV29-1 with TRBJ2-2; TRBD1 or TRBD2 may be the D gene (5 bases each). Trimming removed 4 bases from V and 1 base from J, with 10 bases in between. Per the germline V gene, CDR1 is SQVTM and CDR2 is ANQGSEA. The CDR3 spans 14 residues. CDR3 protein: CSVVRDQNTGELFF. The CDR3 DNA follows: TGCAGCGTTGTCCGGGACCAGAACACCGGGGAGCTGTTTTTT.

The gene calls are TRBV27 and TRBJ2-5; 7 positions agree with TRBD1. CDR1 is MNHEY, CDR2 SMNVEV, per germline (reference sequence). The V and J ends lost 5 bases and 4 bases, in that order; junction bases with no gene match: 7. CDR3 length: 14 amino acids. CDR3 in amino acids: CASSLTGAGETQYF. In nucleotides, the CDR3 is TGTGCCAGCAGTCTAACAGGGGCTGGAGAGACCCAGTACTTC.

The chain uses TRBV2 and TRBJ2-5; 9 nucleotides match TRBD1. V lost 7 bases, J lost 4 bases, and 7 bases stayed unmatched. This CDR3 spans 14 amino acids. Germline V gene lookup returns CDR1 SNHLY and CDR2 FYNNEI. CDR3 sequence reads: CASKTGGVPETQYF. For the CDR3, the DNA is TGTGCCAGCAAGACAGGGGGTGTCCCAGAGACCCAGTACTTC.

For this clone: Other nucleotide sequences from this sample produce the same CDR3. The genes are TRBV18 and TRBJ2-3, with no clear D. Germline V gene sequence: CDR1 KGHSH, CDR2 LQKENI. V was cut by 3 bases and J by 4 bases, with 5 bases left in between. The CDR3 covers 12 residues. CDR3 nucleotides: TGTGCCAGCTCACCCGTGGCAGATACGCAGTATTTT. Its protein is CASSPVADTQYF.

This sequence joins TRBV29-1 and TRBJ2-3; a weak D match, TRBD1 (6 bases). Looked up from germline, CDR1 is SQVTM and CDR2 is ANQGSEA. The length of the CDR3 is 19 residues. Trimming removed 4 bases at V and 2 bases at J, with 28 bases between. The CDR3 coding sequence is TGCAGCGTTGGAATCCCGCCCAGGGGCGGCCCCCTCTACACAGATACGCAGTATTTT. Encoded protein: CSVGIPPRGGPLYTDTQYF.

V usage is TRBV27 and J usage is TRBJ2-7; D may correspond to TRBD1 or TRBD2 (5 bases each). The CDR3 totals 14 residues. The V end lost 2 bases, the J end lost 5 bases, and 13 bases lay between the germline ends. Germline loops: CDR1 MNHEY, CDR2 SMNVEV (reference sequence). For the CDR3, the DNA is TGTGCCAGCAGTTTAGGGGCTAGCATCGACGAGCAGTACTTC. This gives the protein CASSLGASIDEQYF.

The CDR3 DNA is TGTGCCAGCATGCGAAGGGACGGAGGCTACGAGCAGTACTTC. Its translation is CASMRRDGGYEQYF. The rearrangement joins TRBV27 to TRBJ2-7; perhaps D is TRBD1 or TRBD2 (5 bases each). The germline gives CDR1 MNHEY, CDR2 SMNVEV (reference sequence). Trimming took off 7 bases at V and 3 bases at J, with 16 bases between the two ends. This CDR3 is 14 amino acids long.